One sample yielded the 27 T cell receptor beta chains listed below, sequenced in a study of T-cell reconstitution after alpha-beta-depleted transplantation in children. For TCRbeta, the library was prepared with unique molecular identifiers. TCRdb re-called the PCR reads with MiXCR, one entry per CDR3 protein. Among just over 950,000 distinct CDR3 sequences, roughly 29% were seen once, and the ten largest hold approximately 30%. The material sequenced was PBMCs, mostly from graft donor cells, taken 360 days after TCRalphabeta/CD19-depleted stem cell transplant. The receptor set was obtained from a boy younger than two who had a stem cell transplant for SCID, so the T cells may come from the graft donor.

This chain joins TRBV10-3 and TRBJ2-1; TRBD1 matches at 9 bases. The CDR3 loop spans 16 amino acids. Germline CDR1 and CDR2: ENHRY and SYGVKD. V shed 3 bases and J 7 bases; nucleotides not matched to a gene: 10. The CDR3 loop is CAISDPGTGLWNEQFF. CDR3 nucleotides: TGTGCCATCAGTGACCCCGGGACAGGGTTGTGGAATGAGCAGTTCTTC.

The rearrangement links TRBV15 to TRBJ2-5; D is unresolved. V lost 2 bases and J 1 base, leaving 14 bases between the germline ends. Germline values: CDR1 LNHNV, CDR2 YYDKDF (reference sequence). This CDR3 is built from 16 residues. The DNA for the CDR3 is TGTGCCACCAGCAGAATCCCGGACCTACCCCAAGAGACCCAGTACTTC. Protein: CATSRIPDLPQETQYF.

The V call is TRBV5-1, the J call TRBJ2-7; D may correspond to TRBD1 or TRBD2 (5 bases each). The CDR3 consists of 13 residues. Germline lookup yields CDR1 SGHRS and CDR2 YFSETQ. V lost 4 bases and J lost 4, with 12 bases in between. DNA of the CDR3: TGCGCCAGCAGCGCCCAGGGACGGTACGAGCAGTACTTC. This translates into CASSAQGRYEQYF.

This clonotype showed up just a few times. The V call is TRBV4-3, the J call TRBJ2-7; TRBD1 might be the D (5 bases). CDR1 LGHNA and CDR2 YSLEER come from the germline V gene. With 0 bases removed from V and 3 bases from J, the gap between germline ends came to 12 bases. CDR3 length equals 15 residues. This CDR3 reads CASSQDVRQGYEQYF. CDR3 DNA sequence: TGCGCCAGCAGCCAAGACGTTCGGCAGGGCTACGAGCAGTACTTC.

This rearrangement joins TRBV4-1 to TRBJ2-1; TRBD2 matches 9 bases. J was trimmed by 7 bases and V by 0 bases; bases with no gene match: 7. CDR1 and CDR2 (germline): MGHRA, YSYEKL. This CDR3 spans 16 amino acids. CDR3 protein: CASSQDGGGAVNEQFF. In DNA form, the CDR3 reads TGCGCCAGCAGCCAAGACGGCGGGGGGGCCGTTAATGAGCAGTTCTTC.

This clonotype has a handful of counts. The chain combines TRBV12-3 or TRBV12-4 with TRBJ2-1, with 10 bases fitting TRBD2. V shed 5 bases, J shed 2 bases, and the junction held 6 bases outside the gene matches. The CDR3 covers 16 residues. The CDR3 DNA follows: TGTGCCAGCAGTAGAGATGGACTAGCGGCCTACAATGAGCAGTTCTTC. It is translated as CASSRDGLAAYNEQFF.

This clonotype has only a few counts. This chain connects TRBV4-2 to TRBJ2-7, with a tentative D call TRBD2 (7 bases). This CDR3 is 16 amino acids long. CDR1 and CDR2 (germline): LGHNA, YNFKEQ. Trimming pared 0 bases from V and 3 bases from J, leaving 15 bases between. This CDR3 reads CASSQELGGLSYEQYF. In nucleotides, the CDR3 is TGTGCCAGCAGCCAAGAGTTAGGGGGACTAAGCTACGAGCAGTACTTC.

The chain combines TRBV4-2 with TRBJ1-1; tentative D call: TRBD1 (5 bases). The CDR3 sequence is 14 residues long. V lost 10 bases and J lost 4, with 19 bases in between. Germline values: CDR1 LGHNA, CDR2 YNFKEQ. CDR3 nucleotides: TGTGCCACGACACCCACCGGGGGACGCACTGAAGCTTTCTTT. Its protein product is CATTPTGGRTEAFF.

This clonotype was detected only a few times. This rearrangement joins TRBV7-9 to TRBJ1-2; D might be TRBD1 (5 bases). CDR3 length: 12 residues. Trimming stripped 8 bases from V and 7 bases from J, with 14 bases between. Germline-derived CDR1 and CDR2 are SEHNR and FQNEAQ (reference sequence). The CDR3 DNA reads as TGTGCCAGCCACCTTACAGGTCGTGGCTACACCTTC. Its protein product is CASHLTGRGYTF.

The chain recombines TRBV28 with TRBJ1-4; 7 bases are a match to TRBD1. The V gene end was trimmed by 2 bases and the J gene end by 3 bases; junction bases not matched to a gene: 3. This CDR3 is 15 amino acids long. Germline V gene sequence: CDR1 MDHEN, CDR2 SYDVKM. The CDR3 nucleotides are TGTGCCAGCAGTTTACAGGGGGACGCTAATGAAAAACTGTTTTTT. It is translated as CASSLQGDANEKLFF. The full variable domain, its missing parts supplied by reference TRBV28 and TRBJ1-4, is DVKVTQSSRYLVKRTGEKVFLECVQDMDHENMFWYRQDPGLGLRLIYFSYDVKMKEKGDIPEGYSVSREKKERFSLILESASTNQTSMYLCASSLQGDANEKLFFGSGTQLSVL.

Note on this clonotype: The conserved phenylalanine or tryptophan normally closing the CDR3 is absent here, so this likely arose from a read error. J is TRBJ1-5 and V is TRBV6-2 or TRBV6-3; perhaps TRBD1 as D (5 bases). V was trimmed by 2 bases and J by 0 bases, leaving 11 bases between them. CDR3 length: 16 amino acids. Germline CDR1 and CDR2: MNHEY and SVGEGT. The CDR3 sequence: CASSYKGTDSNQPQHS. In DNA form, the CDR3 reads TGTGCCAGCAGTTACAAGGGGACCGATAGCAATCAGCCCCAGCATTCT.

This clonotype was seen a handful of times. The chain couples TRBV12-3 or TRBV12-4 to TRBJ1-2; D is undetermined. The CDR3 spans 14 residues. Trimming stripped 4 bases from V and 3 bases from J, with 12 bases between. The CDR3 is CASSSRPLDYGYTF. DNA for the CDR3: TGTGCCAGCAGTTCGAGGCCTCTGGACTATGGCTACACCTTC.

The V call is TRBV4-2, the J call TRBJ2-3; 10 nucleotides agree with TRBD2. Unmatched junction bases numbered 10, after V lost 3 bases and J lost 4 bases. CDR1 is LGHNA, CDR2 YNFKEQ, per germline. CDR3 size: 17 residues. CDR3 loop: CASSQDLTSGESDTQYF. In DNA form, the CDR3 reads TGTGCCAGCAGCCAGGACCTTACTAGCGGGGAGTCAGATACGCAGTATTTT.

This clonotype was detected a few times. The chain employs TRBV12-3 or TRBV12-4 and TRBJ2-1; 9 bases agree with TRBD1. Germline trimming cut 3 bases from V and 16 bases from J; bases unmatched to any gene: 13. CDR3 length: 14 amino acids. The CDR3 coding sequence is TGTGCCAGCAGTTTCGGGGACCTTCCGGGACAGGGCTTCTTC. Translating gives CASSFGDLPGQGFF.

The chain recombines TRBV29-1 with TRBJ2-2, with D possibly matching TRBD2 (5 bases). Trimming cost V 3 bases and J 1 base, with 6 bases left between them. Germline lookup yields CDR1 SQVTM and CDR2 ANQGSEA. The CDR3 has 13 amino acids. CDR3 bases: TGCAGCGTTGAGGCGGGGAACACCGGGGAGCTGTTTTTT. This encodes CSVEAGNTGELFF.

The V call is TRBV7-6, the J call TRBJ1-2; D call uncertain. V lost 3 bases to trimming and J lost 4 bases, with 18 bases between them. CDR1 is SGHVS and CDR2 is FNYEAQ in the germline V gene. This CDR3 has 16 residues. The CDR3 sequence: CASSFLPVDSGYGYTF. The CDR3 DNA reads TGTGCCAGCAGCTTCTTGCCGGTTGATTCGGGCTATGGCTACACCTTC.

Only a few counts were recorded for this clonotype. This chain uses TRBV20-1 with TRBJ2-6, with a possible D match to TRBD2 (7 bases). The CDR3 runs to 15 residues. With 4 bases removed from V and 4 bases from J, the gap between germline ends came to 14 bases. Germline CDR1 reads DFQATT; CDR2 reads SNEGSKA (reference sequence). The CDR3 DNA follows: TGCAGTGCTATCGGGGGGCTATCAGGGGCCAACGTCCTGACTTTC. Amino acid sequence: CSAIGGLSGANVLTF.

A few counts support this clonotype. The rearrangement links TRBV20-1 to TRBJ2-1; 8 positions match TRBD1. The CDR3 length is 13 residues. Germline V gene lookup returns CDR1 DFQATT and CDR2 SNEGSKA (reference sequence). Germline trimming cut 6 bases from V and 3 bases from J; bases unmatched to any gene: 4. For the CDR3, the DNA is TGCAGTGCAGGACAGGGAGGCTACAATGAGCAGTTCTTC. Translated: CSAGQGGYNEQFF.

The CDR3: CASSRNRDTESYGYTF. The CDR3 DNA is TGTGCCAGCAGCCGGAACCGGGACACCGAAAGCTATGGCTACACCTTC. The chain is built from TRBV4-2 and TRBJ1-2; possibly TRBD1 for D (6 bases). The CDR3 has 16 amino acids. Germline values: CDR1 LGHNA, CDR2 YNFKEQ. V dropped 4 bases and J dropped 4 bases, with 19 bases sitting between them.

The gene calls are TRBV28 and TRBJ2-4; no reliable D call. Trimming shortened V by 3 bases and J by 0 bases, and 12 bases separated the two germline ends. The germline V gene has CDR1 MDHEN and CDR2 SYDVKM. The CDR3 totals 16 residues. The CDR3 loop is CASSFFDWVAKNIQYF. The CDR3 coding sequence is TGTGCCAGCAGTTTCTTCGACTGGGTAGCCAAAAACATTCAGTACTTC.

The CDR3 sequence is CASSFLGEANYGYTF. The CDR3, as DNA: TGCGCCAGCAGCTTTTTAGGGGAAGCTAACTATGGCTACACCTTC. The V and J genes are TRBV5-1 and TRBJ1-2; D is perhaps TRBD1 (5 bases). CDR1 is SGHRS, CDR2 YFSETQ, per germline. This CDR3 has 15 amino acids. V dropped 2 bases and J dropped 0 bases, with 11 bases sitting between them.

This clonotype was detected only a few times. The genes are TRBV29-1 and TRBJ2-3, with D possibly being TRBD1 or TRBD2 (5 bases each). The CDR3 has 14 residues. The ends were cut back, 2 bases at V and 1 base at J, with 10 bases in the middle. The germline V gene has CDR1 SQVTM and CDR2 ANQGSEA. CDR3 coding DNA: TGCAGCGTTGAATACGGGGACGGCACAGATACGCAGTATTTT. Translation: CSVEYGDGTDTQYF.

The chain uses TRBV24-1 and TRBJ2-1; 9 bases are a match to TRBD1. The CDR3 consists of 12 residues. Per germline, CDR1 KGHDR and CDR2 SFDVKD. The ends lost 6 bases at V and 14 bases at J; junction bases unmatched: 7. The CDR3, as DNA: TGTGCCACCAGTTCAGGACAGGGGAGCAAGTTCTTC. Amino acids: CATSSGQGSKFF.

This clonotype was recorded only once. For the CDR3, the DNA is TGCAGTGCTAGAGCACAAGGCATTGTGGCTTTCTTT. It codes for CSARAQGIVAFF. V is TRBV20-1 and J is TRBJ1-1; D gene unclear. Trimming pared 1 base from V and 11 bases from J, leaving 14 bases between. CDR3 length equals 12 residues. CDR1 and CDR2 (germline): DFQATT, SNEGSKA (reference sequence).

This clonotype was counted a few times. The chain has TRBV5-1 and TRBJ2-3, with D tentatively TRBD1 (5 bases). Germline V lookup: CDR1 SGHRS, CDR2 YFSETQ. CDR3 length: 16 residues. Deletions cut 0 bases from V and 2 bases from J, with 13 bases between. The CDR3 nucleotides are TGCGCCAGCAGCTTGGTAGTCAGTGGGGCCACAGATACGCAGTATTTT. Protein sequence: CASSLVVSGATDTQYF.

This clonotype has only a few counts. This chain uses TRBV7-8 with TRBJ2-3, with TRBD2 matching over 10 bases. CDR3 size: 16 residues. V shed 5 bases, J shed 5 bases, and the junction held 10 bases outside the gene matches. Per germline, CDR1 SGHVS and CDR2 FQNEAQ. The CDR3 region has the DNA TGTGCCAGCAGCCAAGCCGGCACTAGCGGGGTAGATACGCAGTATTTT. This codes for CASSQAGTSGVDTQYF.

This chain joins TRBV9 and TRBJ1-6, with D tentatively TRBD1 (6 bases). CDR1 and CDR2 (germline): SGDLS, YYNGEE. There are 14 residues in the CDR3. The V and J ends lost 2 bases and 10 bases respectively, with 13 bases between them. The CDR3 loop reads CASSVAGQQSPLHF. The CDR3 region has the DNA TGTGCCAGCAGCGTTGCGGGACAACAGTCACCCCTCCACTTT.